The source of this T cell receptor beta chain is a study of long-term antiretroviral therapy in people with HIV (dated by TCRdb to the early 2020s). Background on the whole study: The earliest samples were collected roughly a decade before the 2015 WHO recommendation for immediate ART, at a time when ART was usually postponed until CD4 counts fell. The cohort contributed fewer than 200 cryopreserved PBMC samples from a few dozen adults with confirmed HIV infection, collected serially over a mean of about 6 years (range 1-12). A retrospective serial study tested whether ART initiation and durable HIV suppression were associated with changes in peripheral blood TRB repertoire composition and diversity. Test extractions of a monoclonal T-cell line alongside approximately 34 polyclonal samples showed no cross-contamination during QIAcube processing. Of the approximately 28 participants with HIV, approximately 11 were female.

Sequencing of the TRB variable region was done with the immunoSEQ hsTCRB v3.0 assay at survey level resolution. The target sequencing depth for TRB was about 40,000-55,000 T-cell genomes per sample. TRB libraries were pooled and sequenced on an Illumina MiSeq using a v3 150-cycle kit. In the source study's methods: Repertoire analysis was performed in R inside a reproducible Nextflow workflow that covered QC, data transformation and analysis. Custom analyses were implemented in LymphoSeq2, an R package for AIRR-Seq data exploration. After excluding several samples that yielded fewer than 5000 total TRB sequences, 188 HIV repertoires remained for analysis. Among the roughly 200 retained HIV repertoires, 55 to 65 were collected before ART initiation and 129 were collected after ART initiation. Repertoires were downsampled to 5000 TRB nucleotide sequences, and summary statistics were averaged over 100 downsampling iterations. The analysis kept only TRB sequences whose CDR3 regions were at least seven amino acids long. Diversity was assessed using a clonality score derived from Shannon entropy and using the Gini coefficient. In the repertoire networks, any two of the top 5000 CDR3 amino acid sequences were connected whenever the two sequences differed by an edit distance of one. For TRB CDR3 amino acid sequences, antigen specificity groups and MHC restriction were predicted with GLIPH2. To flag known associations with CMV, EBV, HIV or tissue antigens, CDR3 amino acid sequences were compared against VDJdb and McPAS-TCR. Pre-ART, post-ART and control groups were compared with Wilcoxon signed-rank tests and Holm-Bonferroni correction. TCRdb stores this immuneACCESS table with in-frame sequences only. Part of the clones is absent; in the studies checked, under half of the shortfall reflects unresolved V genes, and no reason is known for the rest. V and J calls and clone size are those listed in that table; D and trimming were worked out from the DNA. The sample contains about 17,000 clones, 70% to 90% of them found a single time. The ten biggest clones cover around 10% of the sample.

This clone was picked up one time. The antigen it recognizes is unknown. Qualities for individual bases were not recorded, and no much larger clone is one base off. Its CDR3 holds 15 amino acids, cysteine through phenylalanine. The only DNA kept is the CDR3, 45 bases in frame from the first base. CDR1 and CDR2, per the germline V gene, are SGDLS and YYNGEE. V is cut back by 1 base and J by 4 bases, with 5 bases in the junction unmatched. What the study reported, not specific to this receptor: Compared with controls, HIV repertoires had narrower CDR3 length ranges, and the network structure pointed to an antigen-experienced repertoire that shifted only slightly toward naive after ART. Limited PBMC availability meant only the TCR beta chain was sequenced, without alpha chain pairing. No data were available on ART adherence, viral resistance or therapy changes, limiting inferences about post-ART repertoire changes. Starting ART was linked to a significant rise in TRB diversity, yet even with long-term ART the diversity remained significantly lower than in transplant donor controls. Because pre-ART samples had limited cell numbers, unsorted PBMC were profiled rather than sorted CD4+ and CD8+ T cells. At every time point, the repertoire was dominated by expanded TRB clones first identified before ART initiation, although this dominance fluctuated and, in many PLHIV, declined after ART. The samples span the years 2004 to 2017, and the ART regimens used may be less effective than current regimens.

To be included, a participant needed at least one PBMC sample from before ART initiation plus at least two post-ART samples. Every participant with HIV received treatment in the United States of America. Before DNA extraction, cryopreserved samples of about 0.9-10 million PBMC were thawed and then washed. At the time of the earliest PBMC sample, participants with HIV were aged between about 20 and 60 years. PBMC samples were contributed by each participant from 1-4 timepoints before ART initiation and 2-8 timepoints after ART initiation, with a median of 7 samples. For every participant, serial HIV viral load, CD4+ T-cell count, ART history and demographic data were obtained. Genomic DNA was extracted from unsorted PBMC with a Qiagen kit on a QIAcube, with processing performed in batches of 12 samples.

The sequencing used unsorted PBMCs, collected 0.3 years before starting antiretroviral therapy. The TCR was taken from a man aged 45 to 65 with HIV. The V and J genes are TRBV9 and TRBJ2-1; 7 bases in between match TRBD2. At the DNA level, the sequence is TGTGCCAGCAGCGTATTATCTAGCGGATACAATGAGCAGTTCTTC. Its coded protein is CASSVLSSGYNEQFF.